This T cell receptor (beta chain) was captured by sequencing in a study of PD-1 blockade in mismatch repair-deficient tumors. Findings of the study overall: Tumor-resident clones, often undetectable pretreatment in blood, expanded then contracted after pembrolizumab.

A note on this clone: Its target is not known.

Produced via immunoSEQ multiplex PCR; TCRdb's table is partial and in-frame only. The profile shows tens of thousands of clones, approximately 81% of them singletons. J lost 6 bases, V lost 3 bases, and 11 bases had no gene match. Germline lookup yields CDR1 SGDLS and CDR2 YYNGEE. The CDR3 sequence is 16 residues long. This TCR derives from an adult with mismatch repair-deficient cancer. The specimen comprised peripheral blood, sampled 44 weeks after starting pembrolizumab. The chain employs TRBV9 and TRBJ2-4; 8 nucleotides match TRBD1. The CDR3 bases are TGTGCCAGCAGCGAGAGAAGCGGACAGGGTGGAAACATTCAGTACTTC. Translation gives CASSERSGQGGNIQYF. Full variable domain (remainder filled in from reference TRBV9 and TRBJ2-4): DSGVTQTPKHLITATGQRVTLRCSPRSGDLSVYWYQQSLDQGLQFLIQYYNGEERAKGNILERFSAQQFPDLHSELNLSSLELGDSALYFCASSERSGQGGNIQYFGAGTRLSVL.